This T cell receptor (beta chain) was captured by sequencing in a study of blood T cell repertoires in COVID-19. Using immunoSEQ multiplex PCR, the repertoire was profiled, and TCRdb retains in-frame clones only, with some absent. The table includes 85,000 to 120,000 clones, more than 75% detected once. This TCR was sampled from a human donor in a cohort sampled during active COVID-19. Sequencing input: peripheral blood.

The CDR3 loop reads CASSLTAPTYEQYF. The DNA for the CDR3 is TGTGCCAGCAGCTTAACCGCCCCTACCTACGAGCAGTACTTC. The genes are TRBV7-8 and TRBJ2-7; D gene unclear. Per germline, CDR1 SGHVS and CDR2 FQNEAQ. Trimming shortened V by 2 bases and J by 2 bases, and 10 bases separated the two germline ends. The CDR3 has 14 residues.